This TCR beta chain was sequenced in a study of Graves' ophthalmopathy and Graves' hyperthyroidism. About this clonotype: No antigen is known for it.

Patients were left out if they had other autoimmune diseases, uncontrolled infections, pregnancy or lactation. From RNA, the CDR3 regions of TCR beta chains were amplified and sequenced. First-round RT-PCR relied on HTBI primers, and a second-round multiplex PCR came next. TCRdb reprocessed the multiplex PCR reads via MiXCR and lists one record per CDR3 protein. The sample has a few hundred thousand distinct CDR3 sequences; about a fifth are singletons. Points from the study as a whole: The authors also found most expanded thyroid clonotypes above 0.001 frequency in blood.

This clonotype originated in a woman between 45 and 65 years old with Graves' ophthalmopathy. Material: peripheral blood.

CDR3 nucleotide sequence: TGTGCCAGCACCTGGAGGGCCGGGGAGCAGTACTTC. Residues: CASTWRAGEQYF. The gene calls are TRBV12-3 or TRBV12-4 and TRBJ2-7, with D possibly matching TRBD2 (6 bases). The CDR3 is 12 amino acids. V was shortened by 7 bases and J by 7 bases, with 14 bases between the two germline ends.